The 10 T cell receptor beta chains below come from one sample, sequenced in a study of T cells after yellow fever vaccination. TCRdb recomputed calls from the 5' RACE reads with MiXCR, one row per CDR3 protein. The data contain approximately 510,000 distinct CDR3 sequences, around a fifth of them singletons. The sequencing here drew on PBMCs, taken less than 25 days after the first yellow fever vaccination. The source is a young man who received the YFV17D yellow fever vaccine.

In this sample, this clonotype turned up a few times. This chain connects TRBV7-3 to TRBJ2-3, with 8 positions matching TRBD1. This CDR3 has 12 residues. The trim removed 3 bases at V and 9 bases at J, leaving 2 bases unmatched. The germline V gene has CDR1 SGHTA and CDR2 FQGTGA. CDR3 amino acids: CASSFGQGTQYF. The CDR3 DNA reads TGTGCCAGCAGCTTCGGACAGGGCACGCAGTATTTT.

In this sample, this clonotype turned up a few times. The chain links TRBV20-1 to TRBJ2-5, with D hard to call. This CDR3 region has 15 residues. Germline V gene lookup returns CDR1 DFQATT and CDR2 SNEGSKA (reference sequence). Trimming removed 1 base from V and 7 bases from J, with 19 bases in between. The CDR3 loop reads CSARGVDIPLGTQYF. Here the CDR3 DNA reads TGCAGTGCTAGAGGAGTGGATATCCCCCTAGGGACCCAGTACTTC.

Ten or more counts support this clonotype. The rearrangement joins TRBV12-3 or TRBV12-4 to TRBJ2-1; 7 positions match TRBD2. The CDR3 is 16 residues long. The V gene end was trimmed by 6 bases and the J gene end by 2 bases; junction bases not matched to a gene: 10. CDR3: CASSPLTSRTYNEQFF. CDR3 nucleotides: TGTGCCAGCAGCCCTTTGACTAGCAGAACCTACAATGAGCAGTTCTTC.

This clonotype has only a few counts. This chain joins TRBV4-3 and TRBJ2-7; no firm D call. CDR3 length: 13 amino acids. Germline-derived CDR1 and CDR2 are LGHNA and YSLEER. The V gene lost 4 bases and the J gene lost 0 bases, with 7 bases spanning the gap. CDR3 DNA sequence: TGCGCCAGCAGCCCTAGTACCTCCTACGAGCAGTACTTC. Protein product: CASSPSTSYEQYF.

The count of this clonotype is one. The CDR3, as DNA: TGTGCCAGCAGCGTAGAGGTTAGCGGGGGGGGGCTTTCCGAGCAGTACTTC. This translates into CASSVEVSGGGLSEQYF. The chain carries TRBV9 and TRBJ2-7; 11 bases map to TRBD2. The CDR3 covers 17 residues. Germline assignment: CDR1 SGDLS and CDR2 YYNGEE. J lost 6 bases, V lost 0 bases, and 11 bases had no gene match.

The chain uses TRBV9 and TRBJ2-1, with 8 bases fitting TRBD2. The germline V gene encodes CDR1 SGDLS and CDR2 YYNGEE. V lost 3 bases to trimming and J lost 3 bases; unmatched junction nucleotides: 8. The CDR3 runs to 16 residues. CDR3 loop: CASSAPTGGFYNEQFF. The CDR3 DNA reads TGTGCCAGCAGCGCGCCTACGGGGGGGTTCTACAATGAGCAGTTCTTC.

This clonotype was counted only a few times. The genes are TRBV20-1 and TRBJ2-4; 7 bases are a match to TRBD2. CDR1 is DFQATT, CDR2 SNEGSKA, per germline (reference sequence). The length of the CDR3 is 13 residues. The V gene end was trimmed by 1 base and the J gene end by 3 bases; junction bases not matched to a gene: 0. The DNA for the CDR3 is TGCAGTGCTAGAGGGACTAGCAAAAACATTCAGTACTTC. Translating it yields CSARGTSKNIQYF.

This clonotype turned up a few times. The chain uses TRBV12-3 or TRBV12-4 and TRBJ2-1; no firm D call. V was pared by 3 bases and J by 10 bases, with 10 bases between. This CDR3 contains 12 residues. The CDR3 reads CASSLRAIEQFF. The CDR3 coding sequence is TGTGCCAGCAGTTTGAGAGCAATCGAGCAGTTCTTC.

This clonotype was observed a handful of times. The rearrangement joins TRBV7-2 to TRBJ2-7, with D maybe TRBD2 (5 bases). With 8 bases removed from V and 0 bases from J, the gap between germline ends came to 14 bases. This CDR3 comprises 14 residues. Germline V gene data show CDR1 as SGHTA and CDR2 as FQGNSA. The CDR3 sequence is CASGEGTNSYEQYF. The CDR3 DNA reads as TGTGCCAGCGGTGAGGGCACAAACTCCTACGAGCAGTACTTC. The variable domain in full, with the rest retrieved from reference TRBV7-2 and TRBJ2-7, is GAGVSQSPSNKVTEKGKDVELRCDPISGHTALYWYRQSLGQGLEFLIYFQGNSAPDKSGLPSDRFSAERTGGSVSTLTIQRTQQEDSAVYLCASGEGTNSYEQYFGPGTRLTVT.

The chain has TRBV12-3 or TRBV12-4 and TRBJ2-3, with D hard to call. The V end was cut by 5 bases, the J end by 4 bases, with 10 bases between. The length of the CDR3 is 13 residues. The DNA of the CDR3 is TGTGCCAGCAGTCTTAGACTCCCAGATACGCAGTATTTT. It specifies CASSLRLPDTQYF.